The sequence of this T cell receptor (beta chain) was determined in a study of OX40 agonist ivuxolimab in advanced cancers. Study details: The dose-escalation cohort had hepatocellular carcinoma, melanoma, renal cell or head and neck cancer. From about 23 to 85 years was the age range, with a mean of roughly 64 years, and around 84% were male. Study outcomes and limitations: Doses of 0.1 to 3.0 mg/kg were accompanied by clonal expansion of CD4+ and CD8+ blood T cells by week 6.

TCRdb keeps only in-frame clones here, not all; method: immunoSEQ multiplex PCR. The top ten hold less than 6% of the sample, which has 76,000 or so clones, 80% to 90% seen once. A word on this clone: Its antigen is currently unknown.

Per the germline V gene, CDR1 is MNHEY and CDR2 is SVGAGI. V was clipped by 2 bases and J by 2 bases; unmatched bases: 0. The CDR3 runs to 15 residues. The chain recombines TRBV6-5 with TRBJ1-4, with 9 bases identical to TRBD1. This clonotype was sampled from an adult with an advanced solid tumor such as melanoma, head and neck, liver or kidney cancer. The sample was CD4+ or CD8+ T cells sorted from blood, taken in a trial of the OX40 agonist ivuxolimab. CDR3 amino acids: CASSYGTGTNEKLFF. The CDR3 DNA sequence: TGTGCCAGCAGTTACGGGACAGGGACTAATGAAAAACTGTTTTTT.